This is a list of T cell receptor beta chains from one sample in a study of T cells in tuberculosis. TCRdb's table, derived via immunoSEQ multiplex PCR, lists solely in-frame clones and lacks some. In the table there are 35,000 to 40,000 clones, about 94% of which are singletons. Sequencing was carried out using PBMCs. The receptors originated from a donor aged 10 to 29 with latent tuberculosis or without tuberculosis infection. Some clones in this sample may be carry-over from other donors' samples. CDR3s include the opening cysteine and the closing phenylalanine or tryptophan. The order of the fields is clone size, V gene, J gene, D gene, CDR3 DNA, CDR3 protein. A D gene is named only where the DNA matches it firmly. A clone size is listed for some rows: how often the clone was seen (once, few, many), or a class if it is expanded.

clone_size: .
v_call: TRBV9
j_call: TRBJ2-5
d_call: TRBD2
cdr3_nt: TGTGCCAGCAGCGCGACTAGCGGGGGACAAGAGACCCAGTACTTC
cdr3_aa: CASSATSGGQETQYF

clone_size: .
v_call: TRBV11-2
j_call: TRBJ2-1
d_call: TRBD1
cdr3_nt: TGTGCCAGCAGCCCCAGGGGGCCTTCCTACAATGAGCAGTTCTTC
cdr3_aa: CASSPRGPSYNEQFF

clone_size: .
v_call: TRBV9
j_call: TRBJ2-3
d_call: TRBD2
cdr3_nt: TGTGCCAGCAGCGTACGAGCGGGGGGCCACACAGATACGCAGTATTTT
cdr3_aa: CASSVRAGGHTDTQYF

clone_size: .
v_call: TRBV4-1
j_call: TRBJ1-4
d_call: TRBD1
cdr3_nt: TGCGCCAGCAGCCTGGACAGGGAAGGCGAAAAACTGTTTTTT
cdr3_aa: CASSLDREGEKLFF

clone_size: .
v_call: TRBV6-5
j_call: TRBJ1-2
d_call: .
cdr3_nt: TGTGCCAGCAGTCAATGGCAACGGGGTAACTATGGCTACACCTTC
cdr3_aa: CASSQWQRGNYGYTF

clone_size: once
v_call: TRBV19
j_call: TRBJ1-6
d_call: .
cdr3_nt: TGTGCCAGTACTCAGGGGCGGAATTCACCCCTCCACTTT
cdr3_aa: CASTQGRNSPLHF

clone_size: once
v_call: TRBV10-1
j_call: TRBJ2-5
d_call: .
cdr3_nt: TGCGCCAGCAGCGACAGACCCCAAGAGACCCAGTACTTC
cdr3_aa: CASSDRPQETQYF

clone_size: .
v_call: TRBV4-2
j_call: TRBJ2-3
d_call: .
cdr3_nt: TGTGCCAGCAGCCAAACGGGGAAAGCCGCAGATACGCAGTATTTT
cdr3_aa: CASSQTGKAADTQYF

clone_size: .
v_call: TRBV9
j_call: TRBJ2-1
d_call: .
cdr3_nt: TGTGCCAGCAGCGTATTGGAGGTTAACTCCAATGAGCAGTTCTTC
cdr3_aa: CASSVLEVNSNEQFF

clone_size: .
v_call: TRBV6-1
j_call: TRBJ1-2
d_call: .
cdr3_nt: TGTGCCAGCAGTGAAAACAGGGACTATGGCTACACCTTC
cdr3_aa: CASSENRDYGYTF

clone_size: once
v_call: TRBV7-2
j_call: TRBJ2-1
d_call: TRBD1
cdr3_nt: TGTGCCAGCAGCCCCAGGGGGTCGTATACTATTGAGCAGTTCTTC
cdr3_aa: CASSPRGSYTIEQFF

clone_size: .
v_call: TRBV11-2
j_call: TRBJ1-2
d_call: TRBD1
cdr3_nt: TGTGCCAGCAGCCCCCGGACAGGGGATGGCTACACCTTC
cdr3_aa: CASSPRTGDGYTF

clone_size: .
v_call: TRBV10-3
j_call: TRBJ2-1
d_call: TRBD2
cdr3_nt: TGTGCCATCAGTGAGTCTCCTAGCGGGGGGTCCCAGTTCTTC
cdr3_aa: CAISESPSGGSQFF

clone_size: .
v_call: TRBV6-5
j_call: TRBJ1-6
d_call: .
cdr3_nt: TGTGCCAGCAGTTACCGTGGCGGTAATTCACCCCTCCACTTT
cdr3_aa: CASSYRGGNSPLHF

clone_size: .
v_call: TRBV11-2
j_call: TRBJ1-2
d_call: TRBD1
cdr3_nt: TGTGCCAGCAGCCCGACAGGGGGCTATGGCTACACCTTC
cdr3_aa: CASSPTGGYGYTF

clone_size: few
v_call: TRBV5-4
j_call: TRBJ2-7
d_call: TRBD1
cdr3_nt: TGTGCCAGCAACTACAGGGGCTACGAGCAGTACTTC
cdr3_aa: CASNYRGYEQYF

clone_size: once
v_call: TRBV10-1
j_call: TRBJ2-3
d_call: TRBD2
cdr3_nt: TGCGCCAGCAGGACTAGCGGCACAGATACGCAGTATTTT
cdr3_aa: CASRTSGTDTQYF

clone_size: .
v_call: TRBV10-3
j_call: TRBJ1-1
d_call: .
cdr3_nt: TGTGCCATCAGTGACTCGCCAGGGGATACTGAAGCTTTCTTT
cdr3_aa: CAISDSPGDTEAFF

clone_size: .
v_call: TRBV9
j_call: TRBJ2-2
d_call: .
cdr3_nt: TGTGCCAGCAGCGTAGTAGAGGGGGGACAGATGGGTTTCACCGGGGAGCTGTTTTTT
cdr3_aa: CASSVVEGGQMGFTGELFF

clone_size: .
v_call: TRBV7-9
j_call: TRBJ1-1
d_call: .
cdr3_nt: TGTGCCAGCAGCTTAGTTTCGGACACTGAAGCTTTCTTT
cdr3_aa: CASSLVSDTEAFF

clone_size: once
v_call: TRBV4-1
j_call: TRBJ2-1
d_call: .
cdr3_nt: TGCGCCAGCAGCCAAGACTTACAGGCGAAGTTCTTC
cdr3_aa: CASSQDLQAKFF

clone_size: .
v_call: TRBV10-1
j_call: TRBJ1-1
d_call: TRBD1
cdr3_nt: TGCGCCAGCAGTGAGTCGGCTGGGCAGGGGGTAAACACTGAAGCTTTCTTT
cdr3_aa: CASSESAGQGVNTEAFF

clone_size: .
v_call: TRBV7-2
j_call: TRBJ1-2
d_call: .
cdr3_nt: TGTGCCAGCAGCTCGAACGACGGGTTGGGCTATGGCTACACCTTC
cdr3_aa: CASSSNDGLGYGYTF

clone_size: .
v_call: TRBV6-1
j_call: TRBJ2-1
d_call: TRBD1
cdr3_nt: TGTGCCAGCAGTGAAGGGTCAGGGGGATACAATGAGCAGTTCTTC
cdr3_aa: CASSEGSGGYNEQFF

clone_size: .
v_call: TRBV9
j_call: TRBJ1-4
d_call: TRBD1
cdr3_nt: TGTGCCAGCAGCCCCACATCATGGGACAGCCAGTATGAAAAACTGTTTTTT
cdr3_aa: CASSPTSWDSQYEKLFF

clone_size: .
v_call: TRBV10-3
j_call: TRBJ1-1
d_call: .
cdr3_nt: TGTGCCATGAGGGACAACCCTGAAGCTTTCTTT
cdr3_aa: CAMRDNPEAFF

clone_size: .
v_call: TRBV5-1
j_call: TRBJ2-3
d_call: TRBD1
cdr3_nt: TGCGCCAGCAGCTCCATCGGGACAGGGGATTATACGCAGTATTTT
cdr3_aa: CASSSIGTGDYTQYF

clone_size: .
v_call: TRBV19
j_call: TRBJ1-6
d_call: .
cdr3_nt: TGTGCCAGTAGTCTGACAGAGAATAATTCACCCCTCCACTTT
cdr3_aa: CASSLTENNSPLHF

clone_size: .
v_call: TRBV7-2
j_call: TRBJ1-6
d_call: .
cdr3_nt: TGTGCCAGCAGCTTGTCCGGGACACCGGGGAATTCACCCCTCCACTTT
cdr3_aa: CASSLSGTPGNSPLHF

clone_size: .
v_call: TRBV30
j_call: TRBJ1-5
d_call: .
cdr3_nt: TGTGCCTGGAGTGTAGGCACAGACCAGCCCCAGCATTTT
cdr3_aa: CAWSVGTDQPQHF

clone_size: .
v_call: TRBV7-2
j_call: TRBJ2-1
d_call: .
cdr3_nt: TGTGCCAGCAGCTTAGAACAGATCTACAATGAGCAGTTCTTC
cdr3_aa: CASSLEQIYNEQFF

clone_size: .
v_call: TRBV2
j_call: TRBJ2-1
d_call: .
cdr3_nt: TGTGCCCGAAGGGGGGGGAGCGATGAGCAGTTCTTC
cdr3_aa: CARRGGSDEQFF

clone_size: .
v_call: TRBV10-1
j_call: TRBJ2-5
d_call: TRBD2
cdr3_nt: TGCGCCAGCAGTGAAGGACTAGCGGGGGGTCAAGAGACCCAGTACTTC
cdr3_aa: CASSEGLAGGQETQYF

clone_size: .
v_call: TRBV12-5
j_call: TRBJ2-5
d_call: TRBD2
cdr3_nt: TGTGCTAGTGGCCCAGTTAGCGGGGGGGAGGGGACCCAGTACTTC
cdr3_aa: CASGPVSGGEGTQYF

clone_size: .
v_call: TRBV5-1
j_call: TRBJ2-3
d_call: TRBD2
cdr3_nt: TGCGCCAGCAGCTTGACTAGCGGGGAAGATACGCAGTATTTT
cdr3_aa: CASSLTSGEDTQYF

clone_size: .
v_call: TRBV30
j_call: TRBJ1-5
d_call: TRBD1
cdr3_nt: TGTGCCTGGCGAGGACAGGGGGCCGGCAATCAGCCCCAGCATTTT
cdr3_aa: CAWRGQGAGNQPQHF

clone_size: .
v_call: TRBV15
j_call: TRBJ1-2
d_call: .
cdr3_nt: TGTGCCACCAGCAGAGACAGGGCGAGTGGCTACACCTTC
cdr3_aa: CATSRDRASGYTF

clone_size: .
v_call: TRBV5-1
j_call: TRBJ2-3
d_call: TRBD1
cdr3_nt: TGCGCCAGCAGCCTGGGACAGAGCACAGATACGCAGTATTTT
cdr3_aa: CASSLGQSTDTQYF

clone_size: medium-sized
v_call: TRBV10-2
j_call: TRBJ1-3
d_call: .
cdr3_nt: TGCGCCAGCAGTGAGGACAGACTTGGAAACACCATATATTTT
cdr3_aa: CASSEDRLGNTIYF

clone_size: .
v_call: TRBV6-6
j_call: TRBJ1-1
d_call: .
cdr3_nt: TGTGCCAGCGGAAATGGACAGAACACTGAAGCTTTCTTT
cdr3_aa: CASGNGQNTEAFF

clone_size: once
v_call: TRBV5-1
j_call: TRBJ2-2
d_call: .
cdr3_nt: TGCGCCAGCAGCTTGGCTAAGCGAGGCACCGGGGAGCTGTTTTTT
cdr3_aa: CASSLAKRGTGELFF

clone_size: once
v_call: TRBV6-4
j_call: TRBJ2-3
d_call: .
cdr3_nt: TGTGCCAGCAGTGAGGGTGGGGGGAGAGGCACAGATACGCAGTATTTT
cdr3_aa: CASSEGGGRGTDTQYF

clone_size: .
v_call: TRBV6-5
j_call: TRBJ2-1
d_call: TRBD2
cdr3_nt: TGTGCCAGCAGTATAGCGGGGGGGCTGTACAATGAGCAGTTCTTC
cdr3_aa: CASSIAGGLYNEQFF

clone_size: once
v_call: TRBV6-5
j_call: TRBJ1-1
d_call: .
cdr3_nt: TGTGCCAGCAGTTACCTACAGGGTTTCACTGAAGCTTTCTTT
cdr3_aa: CASSYLQGFTEAFF

clone_size: .
v_call: TRBV5-1
j_call: TRBJ2-2
d_call: TRBD2
cdr3_nt: TGCGCCAGCAGCACGACTAGCGGGGTATGGGGGGAGCTGTTTTTT
cdr3_aa: CASSTTSGVWGELFF

clone_size: few
v_call: TRBV25-1
j_call: TRBJ2-3
d_call: TRBD2
cdr3_nt: TGTGCCAGCAGTTCCTTAGCGGGGAGGACAGATACGCAGTATTTT
cdr3_aa: CASSSLAGRTDTQYF

clone_size: .
v_call: TRBV12-5
j_call: TRBJ2-3
d_call: TRBD2
cdr3_nt: TGTGCTAGTGGTTGGCACGGCGGGGGGAACCGGGATACGCAGTATTTT
cdr3_aa: CASGWHGGGNRDTQYF

clone_size: once
v_call: TRBV4-3
j_call: TRBJ1-1
d_call: .
cdr3_nt: TGCGCCAGCAGCCAAGATGAGGTACCCACTGAAGCTTTCTTT
cdr3_aa: CASSQDEVPTEAFF

clone_size: .
v_call: TRBV6-5
j_call: TRBJ1-2
d_call: .
cdr3_nt: TGTGCCAGCACCTCAGCTGGTGGGGGCGGCTACACCTTC
cdr3_aa: CASTSAGGGGYTF

clone_size: .
v_call: TRBV7-2
j_call: TRBJ2-3
d_call: .
cdr3_nt: TGTGCCAGCAGCTTAGTAGGGGAAGATACGCAGTATTTT
cdr3_aa: CASSLVGEDTQYF

clone_size: .
v_call: TRBV11-3
j_call: TRBJ2-3
d_call: .
cdr3_nt: TGTGCCAGCAGCTTGAACGGGGAATTAACAGATACGCAGTATTTT
cdr3_aa: CASSLNGELTDTQYF

clone_size: .
v_call: TRBV7-6
j_call: TRBJ2-7
d_call: .
cdr3_nt: TGTGCCAGCAGCCCCGGGGGGGGGACAGTCGTTAGGGAGCAGTACTTC
cdr3_aa: CASSPGGGTVVREQYF

clone_size: .
v_call: TRBV5-1
j_call: TRBJ1-2
d_call: .
cdr3_nt: TGCGCCAGCAGCTTGATCGCCACTCAGGACTATGGCTACACCTTC
cdr3_aa: CASSLIATQDYGYTF